One T cell receptor beta chain is described in this entry. Its specificity is not known. TCRbeta libraries were built with three rounds of nested PCR, modified from ARM-PCR. A single record per CDR3 protein comes from TCRdb applying MiXCR to the multiplex PCR reads. The sample includes tens of thousands of distinct CDR3 sequences, roughly 60% seen only once; the top ten take around 19%. This record comes from a study of tumor and adjacent non-tumor tissue in lung cancer. As for the study in general: On average, productive TCRbeta reads reached about 4.17 million per sample. Study findings and constraints: Compared with tumor, normal lung showed significantly lower TCR diversity.

Germline V gene data show CDR1 as KGHDR and CDR2 as SFDVKD. This CDR3 has 14 amino acids. V lost 3 bases, J lost 2 bases, and 9 bases lay in between. This sample's RNA came from whole unsorted tissue. The normal lung tissue was taken more than 3 cm from the tumor edge. The rearrangement uses TRBV24-1 and TRBJ2-5, with D unresolved. The source material was distant non-tumor lung tissue. This TCR was recovered from a middle-aged woman with non-small cell lung cancer. Here the CDR3 DNA reads TGTGCCACCAGTGATCGGGCAGCACAAGAGACCCAGTACTTC. It is translated as CATSDRAAQETQYF.